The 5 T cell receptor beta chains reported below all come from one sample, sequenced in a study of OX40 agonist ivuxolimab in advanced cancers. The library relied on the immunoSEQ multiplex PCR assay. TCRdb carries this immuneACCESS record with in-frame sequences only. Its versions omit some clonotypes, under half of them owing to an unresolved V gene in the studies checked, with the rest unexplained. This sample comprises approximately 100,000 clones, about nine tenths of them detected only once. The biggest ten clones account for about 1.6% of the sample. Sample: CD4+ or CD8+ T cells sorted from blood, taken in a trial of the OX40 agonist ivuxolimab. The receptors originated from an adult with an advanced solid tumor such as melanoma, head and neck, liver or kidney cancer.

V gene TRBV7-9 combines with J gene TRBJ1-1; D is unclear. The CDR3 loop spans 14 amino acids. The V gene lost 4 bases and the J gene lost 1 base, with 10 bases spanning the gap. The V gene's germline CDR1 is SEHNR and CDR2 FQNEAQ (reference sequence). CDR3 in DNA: TGTGCCAGCAGCTCGACGGACTGGAACACTGAAGCTTTCTTT. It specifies CASSSTDWNTEAFF.

Here the CDR3 DNA reads TGTGCCAGCAGTTACCGAGGACAGGGGACCTATGGCTACACCTTC. Translation: CASSYRGQGTYGYTF. The chain joins TRBV6-6 to TRBJ1-2; TRBD1 agrees at 9 bases. V was pared by 2 bases and J by 4 bases, with 5 bases of the junction left unmatched. In germline, CDR1 is MNHNY, CDR2 SVGAGI (reference sequence). The CDR3 runs 15 residues.

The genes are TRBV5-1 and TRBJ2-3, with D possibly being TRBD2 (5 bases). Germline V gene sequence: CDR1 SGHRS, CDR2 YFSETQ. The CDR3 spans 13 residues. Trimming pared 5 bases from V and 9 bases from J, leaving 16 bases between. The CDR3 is CASSRDGDGTQYF. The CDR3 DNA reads TGCGCCAGCAGTCGAGACGGGGATGGGACGCAGTATTTT.

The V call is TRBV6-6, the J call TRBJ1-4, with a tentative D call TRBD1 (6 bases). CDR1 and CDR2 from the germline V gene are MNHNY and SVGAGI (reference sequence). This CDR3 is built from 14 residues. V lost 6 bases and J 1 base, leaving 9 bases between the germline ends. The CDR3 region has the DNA TGTGCCAGCAGGCAGGGACAAACTAATGAAAAACTGTTTTTT. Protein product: CASRQGQTNEKLFF.

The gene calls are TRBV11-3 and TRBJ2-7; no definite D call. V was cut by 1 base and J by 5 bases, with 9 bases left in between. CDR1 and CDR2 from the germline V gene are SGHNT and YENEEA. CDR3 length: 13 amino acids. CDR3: CASSLGPQNEQYF. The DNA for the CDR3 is TGTGCCAGCAGCTTAGGCCCACAGAACGAGCAGTACTTC. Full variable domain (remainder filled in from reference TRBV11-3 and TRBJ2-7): EAGVVQSPRYKIIEKKQPVAFWCNPISGHNTLYWYLQNLGQGPELLIRYENEEAVDDSQLPKDRFSAERLKGVDSTLKIQPAELGDSAVYLCASSLGPQNEQYFGPGTRLTVT.